Listed here are 15 T cell receptor beta chains from one sample, sequenced in a study of T-cell reconstitution after alpha-beta-depleted transplantation in children. The TCRbeta library was prepared with unique molecular identifiers. TCRdb passed the PCR reads through MiXCR, listing each CDR3 protein once. The sample records more than 150,000 distinct CDR3 sequences, just over 14% being singletons. The material sequenced was PBMCs from the stem cell graft donor, taken from the stem cell graft. These receptors all come from a human donor who donated a stem cell graft to a child with acute lymphoblastic leukemia.

This clonotype was recorded many times. The rearrangement uses TRBV11-2 and TRBJ2-3; no clear D. Germline V gene lookup returns CDR1 SGHAT and CDR2 FQNNGV. The CDR3 length is 14 residues. Trimming removed 5 bases at V and 5 bases at J, with 14 bases between. The CDR3 is CASSLPDPQDTQYF. The CDR3 DNA reads as TGTGCCAGCAGCCTGCCGGACCCACAAGATACGCAGTATTTT.

V gene TRBV25-1 combines with J gene TRBJ2-1, with 15 positions matching TRBD2. Germline V lookup: CDR1 MGHDK, CDR2 SYGVNS. Losses at the gene ends were 4 bases for V and 0 bases for J; bases not matched to a gene: 10. The CDR3 loop spans 20 amino acids. The CDR3, as DNA: TGTGCCAGCAGTGTCACCGGGACTAGCGGGAGGTCAAGCTCCTACAATGAGCAGTTCTTC. It specifies CASSVTGTSGRSSSYNEQFF.

This clonotype has a count of ten or more. The genes are TRBV5-1 and TRBJ1-2; TRBD1 matches 12 bases. The CDR3 is 17 residues long. Trimming at V came to 4 bases and at J to 4 bases, leaving 11 bases not matched to a gene. Germline lookup yields CDR1 SGHRS and CDR2 YFSETQ. The CDR3 region has the DNA TGCGCCAGCAGCCCCAAACCCGGGACAGGGGGCGTCTATGGCTACACCTTC. Translated: CASSPKPGTGGVYGYTF.

This clonotype was observed a handful of times. This rearrangement joins TRBV12-3 or TRBV12-4 to TRBJ1-1; D may be TRBD1 (5 bases). CDR3 length equals 16 residues. The V end was cut by 6 bases, the J end by 5 bases, with 22 bases between. CDR3 sequence (DNA): TGTGCCAGCAGCCCCCACGGCGGGGGGGGTTGGACTGAAGCTTTCTTT. Translating gives CASSPHGGGGWTEAFF.

Turning to this clonotype: A much more abundant neighbour one base away suggests this may be a read error. The chain uses TRBV30 and TRBJ1-2, with a weak D call TRBD1 (6 bases). In germline, CDR1 is GTSNPN, CDR2 SVGIG (reference sequence). CDR3 size: 12 residues. Here the CDR3 reads CAWRRGGYGYPF. The CDR3 nucleotides read TGTGCCTGGCGCAGGGGAGGCTATGGCTACCCCTTC.

This clonotype was found many times. The chain combines TRBV5-5 with TRBJ2-5; 9 bases are shared with TRBD2. J gave up 5 bases and V 0 bases, and 8 bases lay outside the gene matches. From germline, CDR1 is SGHKS and CDR2 YYEKEE (reference sequence). This CDR3 comprises 16 residues. CDR3 sequence reads: CASSLGGLAGFETQYF. DNA of the CDR3: TGTGCCAGCAGCTTGGGGGGGCTAGCGGGATTCGAGACCCAGTACTTC.

This clonotype was found many times. The V gene is TRBV6-6, the J gene TRBJ2-7, with 9 bases identical to TRBD1. The CDR3 has 13 residues. The germline V gene encodes CDR1 MNHNY and CDR2 SVGAGI (reference sequence). J gave up 9 bases and V 7 bases, and 10 bases lay outside the gene matches. The CDR3 coding sequence is TGTGCCAGCACTCCCGGGACAGGGAGAGGGCAGTACTTC. Protein product: CASTPGTGRGQYF.

This clonotype has more than one count but fewer than ten. The J gene is TRBJ1-2, the V gene TRBV27, with a possible D match to TRBD1 (6 bases). This CDR3 region has 14 residues. Looked up from germline, CDR1 is MNHEY and CDR2 is SMNVEV (reference sequence). The germline V and J ends were trimmed by 6 bases and 3 bases, with 14 bases remaining between them. CDR3 sequence reads: CASRFLSGDYGYTF. CDR3 in DNA: TGTGCCAGCAGATTTCTCTCAGGGGACTATGGCTACACCTTC.

The table lists this clonotype with a few counts. V and J are TRBV5-5 and TRBJ2-2; perhaps TRBD1 as D (7 bases). Per germline, CDR1 SGHKS and CDR2 YYEKEE (reference sequence). V lost 4 bases, J lost 6 bases, and 19 bases lay in between. This CDR3 comprises 16 residues. This chain's CDR3 is CASSPGRGGESGELFF. The DNA of the CDR3 is TGTGCCAGCAGCCCCGGGAGAGGGGGCGAGTCCGGGGAGCTGTTTTTT.

Concerning this clonotype: This may be a read error: a much more frequent sequence differs by one nucleotide. V gene TRBV5-1 combines with J gene TRBJ2-5; D unresolved. Germline V gene data show CDR1 as SGHRS and CDR2 as YFSETQ. The CDR3 totals 14 residues. In DNA, the CDR3 is TGCGCCAGCAGCTTGGGGCAGGTAGGAGAGATCCAGTACTTC. This sequence encodes CASSLGQVGEIQYF.

This clonotype was recorded many times. The V gene is TRBV6-5, the J gene TRBJ1-1; weak D call: TRBD1 (5 bases). V was pared by 2 bases and J by 3 bases, with 19 bases between. The CDR3 is 17 amino acids. CDR1 and CDR2 from the germline V gene are MNHEY and SVGAGI. The CDR3 DNA sequence: TGTGCCAGCAGTTACCAGGGACCAAGCCCGCGGGACACTGAAGCTTTCTTT. Translated, it gives CASSYQGPSPRDTEAFF.

V usage is TRBV7-9 and J usage is TRBJ2-3; TRBD2 might be the D (7 bases). V lost 4 bases to trimming and J lost 1 base, with 15 bases between them. The germline V gene encodes CDR1 SEHNR and CDR2 FQNEAQ (reference sequence). There are 16 residues in the CDR3. The CDR3: CASSSSRGAGTDTQYF. The CDR3 DNA follows: TGTGCCAGCAGCTCAAGCCGGGGGGCTGGCACAGATACGCAGTATTTT.

V usage is TRBV28 and J usage is TRBJ2-1; 10 nucleotides match TRBD2. The CDR3 is made up of 15 amino acids. The germline V gene has CDR1 MDHEN and CDR2 SYDVKM. Unmatched junction bases numbered 5, after V lost 2 bases and J lost 7 bases. The CDR3 nucleotides are TGTGCCAGCAGTTTACTAGCGGGAGAAGTAAATGAGCAGTTCTTC. Translated: CASSLLAGEVNEQFF.

The CDR3 DNA reads TGTGCCAGCAGTGAAGGTGGGACAGGGTTTGTCGGGGAGCTGTTTTTT. Its translation is CASSEGGTGFVGELFF. V and J are TRBV2 and TRBJ2-2; 9 nucleotides agree with TRBD1. After removal of 1 base from V and 7 bases from J, the junction contained 7 bases not matched to a gene. This CDR3 spans 16 amino acids. In germline, CDR1 is SNHLY, CDR2 FYNNEI.

This clonotype was seen many times. The gene calls are TRBV5-1 and TRBJ1-1; D might be TRBD1 (5 bases). Germline V lookup: CDR1 SGHRS, CDR2 YFSETQ. The V and J ends lost 5 bases and 3 bases respectively, with 8 bases between them. CDR3 length: 12 residues. The CDR3 DNA reads as TGCGCCAGCAGGGACAAGGACACTGAAGCTTTCTTT. Encoded protein: CASRDKDTEAFF.